The clone carrying this T cell receptor beta chain was recorded a few times. Its antigen is still unknown. These data originate in a study of blood T cells in healthy people across ages. Findings and caveats of the study: The study found more naive CD4+ cells and higher diversity in long-lived than aged donors. Getting older went along with TCR beta diversity per million T cells dropping roughly linearly.

A second roughly 6 to 11 cycle PCR used barcoded and J-beta primers. TCRdb reanalysed the 5' RACE reads using MiXCR and keeps one entry per CDR3 protein. Seen here are 1.5 million to 2 million distinct CDR3 sequences, roughly 49% observed once, and the top ten hold about 2.1%. The extraction recovered at least 5 micrograms of total RNA per sample. Input material: blood. The sequence was obtained from a woman aged 40 to 50 in good health.

The CDR3 sequence is CSARFGTQETQYF. The DNA of the CDR3 is TGCAGTGCTAGGTTTGGGACACAAGAGACCCAGTACTTC. The chain combines TRBV20-1 with TRBJ2-5, with a possible D match to TRBD1 (6 bases). Trimming pared 3 bases from V and 2 bases from J, leaving 10 bases between. This CDR3 contains 13 residues. Looked up from germline, CDR1 is DFQATT and CDR2 is SNEGSKA (reference sequence).